The subject of this entry is one T cell receptor beta chain. The antigen remains unidentified. These data belong to a study of immune cell composition in non-small cell lung cancer. Study findings and constraints: No significant correlation existed between pack-years smoked and tumour clonality.

The CDR3 has 13 residues. Germline V gene sequence: CDR1 MNHEY, CDR2 SVGAGI. V was clipped by 8 bases and J by 0 bases, with 11 bases between them. This table comes from immunoSEQ multiplex PCR, and its TCRdb copy is limited to in-frame clones, with some not included. The sample includes about 10,000 clones, about two thirds of them seen just once. Sequenced input: lung tumor tissue. This clonotype was obtained from a human donor with non-small cell lung cancer. The rearrangement links TRBV6-5 to TRBJ2-7; no reliable D call. CDR3 coding DNA: TGTGCCAGCCGATCCGTACGCTCCTACGAGCAGTACTTC. This sequence encodes CASRSVRSYEQYF.